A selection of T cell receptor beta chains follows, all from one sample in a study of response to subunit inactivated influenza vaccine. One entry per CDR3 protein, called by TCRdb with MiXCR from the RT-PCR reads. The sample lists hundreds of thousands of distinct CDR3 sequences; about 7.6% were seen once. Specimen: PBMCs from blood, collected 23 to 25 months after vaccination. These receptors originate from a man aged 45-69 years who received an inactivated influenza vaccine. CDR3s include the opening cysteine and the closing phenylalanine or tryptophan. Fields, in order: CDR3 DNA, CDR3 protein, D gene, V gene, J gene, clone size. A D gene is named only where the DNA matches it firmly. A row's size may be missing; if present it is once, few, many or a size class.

CDR3 DNA: TGTGCCAGCAGCCCCACCGGGATGAACACTGAAGCTTTCTTT; CDR3 protein: CASSPTGMNTEAFF; D gene: -; V gene: TRBV9; J gene: TRBJ1-1; clone size: -
CDR3 DNA: TGTGCCATCAGTTTCAAGGAGGGCCAATCATTGGGCTTC; CDR3 protein: CAISFKEGQSLGF; D gene: -; V gene: TRBV10-3; J gene: TRBJ2-5; clone size: few
CDR3 DNA: TGTGCCAGCAGCCAACCCGACAGGATTGAAGCTTTCTTT; CDR3 protein: CASSQPDRIEAFF; D gene: -; V gene: TRBV4-2; J gene: TRBJ1-1; clone size: many
CDR3 DNA: TGTGCCAGCAGCCCGGGACTGACGGCCCCCGGGGAGCTGTTTTTT; CDR3 protein: CASSPGLTAPGELFF; D gene: -; V gene: TRBV27; J gene: TRBJ2-2; clone size: -
CDR3 DNA: TGTGCCACCAGCAGAGAATCCGGGATCACTAATGAAAAACTGTTTTTT; CDR3 protein: CATSRESGITNEKLFF; D gene: -; V gene: TRBV15; J gene: TRBJ1-4; clone size: -
CDR3 DNA: TGCGCCAGCAGCCAAGATGTTAGGGTTATTGGCTATGGCTACACCTTC; CDR3 protein: CASSQDVRVIGYGYTF; D gene: -; V gene: TRBV4-3; J gene: TRBJ1-2; clone size: many
CDR3 DNA: TGTGCCAGCAGTCCCCGGACTGGACCCTACGAGCAGTACTTC; CDR3 protein: CASSPRTGPYEQYF; D gene: -; V gene: TRBV12-3/TRBV12-4; J gene: TRBJ2-7; clone size: -
CDR3 DNA: TGTGCCAGCAGCCGAACCGGGACAGGGGATTCACCCCTCCACTTT; CDR3 protein: CASSRTGTGDSPLHF; D gene: TRBD1; V gene: TRBV3-1; J gene: TRBJ1-6; clone size: many
CDR3 DNA: TGTGCCAGCAGCCTTCTCAGCCGGGGCACAGATACGCAGTATTTT; CDR3 protein: CASSLLSRGTDTQYF; D gene: -; V gene: TRBV6-1; J gene: TRBJ2-3; clone size: -
CDR3 DNA: TGTGCCAGCAGCCAAGAGGCAGCTGGCGTCTACGAGCAGTACTTC; CDR3 protein: CASSQEAAGVYEQYF; D gene: -; V gene: TRBV4-2; J gene: TRBJ2-7; clone size: few
CDR3 DNA: TGCAGTGCTAGAGGTAGTGGAGCGGGGGCCACAGATACGCAGTATTTT; CDR3 protein: CSARGSGAGATDTQYF; D gene: TRBD2; V gene: TRBV20-1; J gene: TRBJ2-3; clone size: -
CDR3 DNA: TGTGCCTTCGCCGGGACAGGGGATTGCAATGGCTACACCTTC; CDR3 protein: CAFAGTGDCNGYTF; D gene: TRBD1; V gene: TRBV9; J gene: TRBJ1-2; clone size: few
CDR3 DNA: TGCAGTGCTAGAGATGGGTCGGACAGCTATAGCAATCAGCCCCAGCATTTT; CDR3 protein: CSARDGSDSYSNQPQHF; D gene: -; V gene: TRBV20-1; J gene: TRBJ1-5; clone size: few
CDR3 DNA: TGCGCCAACAGCTTGACTAGCGGGTATCGCACAGATACGCAGTATTTT; CDR3 protein: CANSLTSGYRTDTQYF; D gene: TRBD2; V gene: TRBV5-1; J gene: TRBJ2-3; clone size: -
CDR3 DNA: TGCGCCAGCAGCTTGGGGGCCGGTACGCAGTATTTT; CDR3 protein: CASSLGAGTQYF; D gene: -; V gene: TRBV5-1; J gene: TRBJ2-3; clone size: -
CDR3 DNA: TGTGCCAGCAGTGAATCCCCCATTTCAACCCAGCATTTT; CDR3 protein: CASSESPISTQHF; D gene: -; V gene: TRBV6-1; J gene: TRBJ1-5; clone size: many
CDR3 DNA: TGTGCCAGCAGCTTAGCAGTCCCCGCCCAAGATACGCAGTATTTT; CDR3 protein: CASSLAVPAQDTQYF; D gene: -; V gene: TRBV7-9; J gene: TRBJ2-3; clone size: many
CDR3 DNA: TGCGCCAGCAGCTTGGAGGTCACGGAGACCCAGTACTTC; CDR3 protein: CASSLEVTETQYF; D gene: -; V gene: TRBV5-1; J gene: TRBJ2-5; clone size: -
CDR3 DNA: TGCAGCGGAGAGGACAGGGACTACGAGCAGTACTTC; CDR3 protein: CSGEDRDYEQYF; D gene: TRBD1; V gene: TRBV29-1; J gene: TRBJ2-7; clone size: many
CDR3 DNA: TGTGCCAGCAGCGTGGGATCTTCCTACTACGAGCAGTACTTC; CDR3 protein: CASSVGSSYYEQYF; D gene: -; V gene: TRBV9; J gene: TRBJ2-7; clone size: -
CDR3 DNA: TGTGCCAGCAGCTTAGCGGGGAGTTTCTACAATGAGCAGTTCTTC; CDR3 protein: CASSLAGSFYNEQFF; D gene: -; V gene: TRBV7-2; J gene: TRBJ2-1; clone size: few
CDR3 DNA: TGTGCCAGCAGCCCCCCCCTCCGGGACAGTCGTGGCTACACCTTC; CDR3 protein: CASSPPLRDSRGYTF; D gene: TRBD1; V gene: TRBV5-4; J gene: TRBJ1-2; clone size: few
CDR3 DNA: TGCAGTGCTAGAGCGTTGGGGGACCCTTATCAGCCCCAGCATTTT; CDR3 protein: CSARALGDPYQPQHF; D gene: -; V gene: TRBV20-1; J gene: TRBJ1-5; clone size: few
CDR3 DNA: TGTGCCAGCAGCTTAGTCCGACTAGTGGGTTACAATGAGCAGTTCTTC; CDR3 protein: CASSLVRLVGYNEQFF; D gene: -; V gene: TRBV7-2; J gene: TRBJ2-1; clone size: few
CDR3 DNA: TGTGCCCGCACGAGGTTAGCGCTGACCGGGGAGCTGTTTTTT; CDR3 protein: CARTRLALTGELFF; D gene: -; V gene: TRBV3-1; J gene: TRBJ2-2; clone size: once
CDR3 DNA: TGCGCCAGCAGACCTATGACTATCGGGACGGCTCAAGAGACCCAGTACTTC; CDR3 protein: CASRPMTIGTAQETQYF; D gene: -; V gene: TRBV5-1; J gene: TRBJ2-5; clone size: many
CDR3 DNA: TGTGCCAGCAGCTCCAGTGGACTAGCCGGGGCTTCCTACGAGCAGTACTTC; CDR3 protein: CASSSSGLAGASYEQYF; D gene: TRBD2; V gene: TRBV7-2; J gene: TRBJ2-7; clone size: -
CDR3 DNA: TGTGCCAGCAACACGCCCTCCGGGACTAGCGGGAGAGTGATCTTC; CDR3 protein: CASNTPSGTSGRVIF; D gene: TRBD2; V gene: TRBV12-3/TRBV12-4; J gene: TRBJ2-1; clone size: -
CDR3 DNA: TGTGCCACCAGTGACCGTAGCGGGAGGGGGAGCACAGATACGCAGTATTTT; CDR3 protein: CATSDRSGRGSTDTQYF; D gene: TRBD2; V gene: TRBV24-1; J gene: TRBJ2-3; clone size: -
CDR3 DNA: TGCAGTGCTTCCGGGACAGCGAACTCTGGAAACACCATATATTTT; CDR3 protein: CSASGTANSGNTIYF; D gene: TRBD1; V gene: TRBV20-1; J gene: TRBJ1-3; clone size: many
CDR3 DNA: TGTGCCAGCAGTGAGTTGGGGGAATTTTACAATGAGCAGTTCTTC; CDR3 protein: CASSELGEFYNEQFF; D gene: -; V gene: TRBV2; J gene: TRBJ2-1; clone size: many
CDR3 DNA: TGCGCCAGCAGCCAAGAGTCGGACAGGGAGTACAATGAGCAGTTCTTC; CDR3 protein: CASSQESDREYNEQFF; D gene: TRBD1; V gene: TRBV4-1; J gene: TRBJ2-1; clone size: many
CDR3 DNA: TGCGCCAGCAGCTTGTGGGGTAGCGGCATCAGCACAGATACGCAGTATTTT; CDR3 protein: CASSLWGSGISTDTQYF; D gene: -; V gene: TRBV5-1; J gene: TRBJ2-3; clone size: -
CDR3 DNA: TGTGCCAGCAGCTTGGGGACTACCGAGCAGTACTTC; CDR3 protein: CASSLGTTEQYF; D gene: -; V gene: TRBV5-6; J gene: TRBJ2-7; clone size: many
CDR3 DNA: TGTGCCAGCAGCCGAGGGACTAGCGGGGGGGGTTACAATGAGCAGTTCTTC; CDR3 protein: CASSRGTSGGGYNEQFF; D gene: TRBD2; V gene: TRBV3-1; J gene: TRBJ2-1; clone size: few
CDR3 DNA: TGTGCCAGCACCGAACGCGGCTCCATGAACACTGAAGCTTTCTTT; CDR3 protein: CASTERGSMNTEAFF; D gene: -; V gene: TRBV7-2; J gene: TRBJ1-1; clone size: -
CDR3 DNA: TGCAGTGCCGCGATTTCAAATTCACCCCTCCACTTT; CDR3 protein: CSAAISNSPLHF; D gene: -; V gene: TRBV20-1; J gene: TRBJ1-6; clone size: few
CDR3 DNA: TGCAGTGCTAGACTCGCGGGAGGAGAGCAGTTCTTC; CDR3 protein: CSARLAGGEQFF; D gene: TRBD2; V gene: TRBV20-1; J gene: TRBJ2-1; clone size: few
CDR3 DNA: TGCAGTGCTACCATACGATCCTACAATGAGCAGTTCTTC; CDR3 protein: CSATIRSYNEQFF; D gene: -; V gene: TRBV20-1; J gene: TRBJ2-1; clone size: -
CDR3 DNA: TGTGCCAGCAGTTTTCTAGCGGGTAATAGCGAAAGGGGCATTCAGTACTTC; CDR3 protein: CASSFLAGNSERGIQYF; D gene: TRBD2; V gene: TRBV12-3/TRBV12-4; J gene: TRBJ2-4; clone size: -
CDR3 DNA: TGCGCCAGCAGCTTGAGCCCTTTGTGGCAGGCCAATGAAGCTTTCTTT; CDR3 protein: CASSLSPLWQANEAFF; D gene: -; V gene: TRBV5-1; J gene: TRBJ1-1; clone size: many
CDR3 DNA: TGTGCCAGCAGTTTGGGACATCAAGAGACCCAGTACTTC; CDR3 protein: CASSLGHQETQYF; D gene: -; V gene: TRBV28; J gene: TRBJ2-5; clone size: many
CDR3 DNA: TGTGCCAGCAGCGTAGGTAGCGGGGGACTTTACGAGCAGTACTTC; CDR3 protein: CASSVGSGGLYEQYF; D gene: TRBD2; V gene: TRBV9; J gene: TRBJ2-7; clone size: -
CDR3 DNA: TGCAGTGCCCCGGCTAGACTAGCGGGAGGAGATTACGAGCAGTACTTC; CDR3 protein: CSAPARLAGGDYEQYF; D gene: TRBD2; V gene: TRBV20-1; J gene: TRBJ2-7; clone size: few
CDR3 DNA: TGCAGTGCTAGAGAGATCCGGGACAGGACCCGCGATACGCAGTATTTT; CDR3 protein: CSAREIRDRTRDTQYF; D gene: TRBD1; V gene: TRBV20-1; J gene: TRBJ2-3; clone size: many
CDR3 DNA: TGTGCCAGCGAATTAGGGCAGACCCAAGAGACCCAGTACTTC; CDR3 protein: CASELGQTQETQYF; D gene: -; V gene: TRBV12-3/TRBV12-4; J gene: TRBJ2-5; clone size: -
CDR3 DNA: TGCAGTGCCACCCAAAAGCGGCGCATCCAAGAGACCCAGTACTTC; CDR3 protein: CSATQKRRIQETQYF; D gene: -; V gene: TRBV20-1; J gene: TRBJ2-5; clone size: -